This T cell receptor beta chain was captured by sequencing in a study of T cell responses to AZD1222 COVID-19 vaccine. In the case of this clone: Its antigen remains unknown.

This CDR3 has 13 amino acids. V was cut by 1 base and J by 6 bases, with 5 bases left in between. In germline, CDR1 is SGDLS, CDR2 YYNGEE. Study-wide findings and caveats: Vaccine-associated CD4 TCRs ranged over spike, dominating at 160-218 and 743-854. Just a handful of AZD1222 recipients tested seropositive at baseline. The donor cohort was predominantly white British with a female majority, and clonal diversity may have been underestimated. Receipt of two AZD1222 doses was followed by a rise in Spike-specific TCR breadth and depth.

Method: immunoSEQ multiplex PCR; TCRdb's copy keeps in-frame clones and lacks some. The data contain 150,000 or so clones, roughly 90% of them singletons. Sequencing was performed on peripheral blood, taken on day 0 of AZD1222 vaccination. This clonotype was obtained from an adult in good health. V is TRBV9 and J is TRBJ1-6; D unresolved. The CDR3 nucleotides are TGTGCCAGCAGCGTATTGGTTAATTCACCCCTCCACTTT. Its translation: CASSVLVNSPLHF.